These 7 T cell receptor beta chains originate from one sample sequenced in a study of blood T cell repertoires in COVID-19. The method was immunoSEQ multiplex PCR; TCRdb's version includes in-frame clones alone and lacks a portion of them. The table shows about 83,000 clones, with 90% occurring only once. The sequencing sample was made of peripheral blood. The source is a woman at least 80 years old with active or convalescent COVID-19.

The V call is TRBV11-2, the J call TRBJ1-5, with 8 bases identical to TRBD1. This CDR3 spans 13 amino acids. Germline lookup yields CDR1 SGHAT and CDR2 FQNNGV. V lost 5 bases, J lost 9 bases, and 6 bases stayed unmatched. The CDR3 region has the DNA TGTGCCAGCAGCGTTGGACAGGGACTGCCCCAGCATTTT. Its protein is CASSVGQGLPQHF.

The J gene is TRBJ2-2, the V gene TRBV12-3 or TRBV12-4, with 8 bases matching TRBD1. V lost 4 bases and J lost 5; bases outside the gene matches: 0. The CDR3 has 13 amino acids. For the CDR3, the DNA is TGTGCCAGCAGTTGGACAGGGACCGGGGAGCTGTTTTTT. Amino acids: CASSWTGTGELFF.

The chain couples TRBV7-9 to TRBJ2-4, with 15 bases fitting TRBD2. The CDR3 sequence is 19 residues long. The germline gives CDR1 SEHNR, CDR2 FQNEAQ (reference sequence). Trimming at V came to 6 bases and at J to 0 bases, leaving 9 bases not matched to a gene. The CDR3 region is CASSLIGLAGGRAKNIQYF. CDR3 bases: TGTGCCAGCAGTTTAATCGGACTAGCGGGGGGGCGAGCCAAAAACATTCAGTACTTC.

The V call is TRBV10-3, the J call TRBJ1-2, with 7 bases matching TRBD1. Germline loops: CDR1 ENHRY, CDR2 SYGVKD. Trimming removed 6 bases from V and 3 bases from J; junction bases left unmatched: 4. There are 13 residues in the CDR3. This CDR3 is CAIRGQVDYGYTF. The DNA for the CDR3 is TGTGCCATCAGAGGACAGGTTGACTATGGCTACACCTTC.

The CDR3 DNA follows: TGTGCCAGCACCCTTAGTGGAAACACCATATATTTT. This gives the protein CASTLSGNTIYF. The chain combines TRBV12-3 or TRBV12-4 with TRBJ1-3, with D hard to call. V dropped 7 bases and J dropped 3 bases, with 7 bases sitting between them. The CDR3 loop spans 12 amino acids.

This chain links TRBV28 with TRBJ1-6, with TRBD1 matching 8 bases. Per the germline V gene, CDR1 is MDHEN and CDR2 is SYDVKM. The CDR3 is 16 residues long. V lost 4 bases to trimming and J lost 4 bases; unmatched junction nucleotides: 6. CDR3 region: CASSSGGSGYNSPLHF. The CDR3 region has the DNA TGTGCCAGCAGTTCAGGGGGCTCGGGGTATAATTCACCCCTCCACTTT.

J is TRBJ2-5 and V is TRBV7-9, with 8 nucleotides matching TRBD1. The CDR3 is 11 residues long. Germline CDR1 SEHNR, CDR2 FQNEAQ (reference sequence). The CDR3: CGTGHQETQYF. The CDR3 region has the DNA TGTGGGACAGGGCACCAAGAGACCCAGTACTTC.